These 23 T cell receptor beta chains share one sample of origin, sequenced in a study of blood T cell repertoires in COVID-19. The method was immunoSEQ multiplex PCR; TCRdb's version includes in-frame clones alone and lacks a portion of them. This sample has 210,000 or so clones, with about 90% found just once. Sequencing input: peripheral blood. These receptors originate from a woman aged 55 to 70 with acute or convalescent COVID-19.

J is TRBJ2-1 and V is TRBV19, with D perhaps matching TRBD1 (7 bases). The germline V and J ends were trimmed by 8 bases and 4 bases, with 21 bases remaining between them. From germline, CDR1 is LNHDA and CDR2 SQIVND (reference sequence). This CDR3 comprises 16 residues. CDR3 nucleotides: TGTGCCAGTGGTGGAGGGGGCGGGTTCCTTTACAATGAGCAGTTCTTC. Amino acid sequence: CASGGGGGFLYNEQFF.

This chain links TRBV3-1 (or the pseudogene TRBV3-2) with TRBJ1-2; D is perhaps TRBD1 (5 bases). Trimming took off 2 bases at V and 4 bases at J, with 14 bases between the two ends. Germline V gene lookup returns CDR1 LGHDT and CDR2 YNNKEL (reference sequence). This CDR3 region has 15 residues. CDR3 DNA: TGTGCCAGCAGCCAATCGATTGGGGCCGGCTATGGCTACACCTTC. Translating it yields CASSQSIGAGYGYTF.

This clone showed up just a few times. The rearrangement joins TRBV7-9 to TRBJ2-2; TRBD2 is a possible D gene (5 bases). Germline CDR1 is SEHNR and CDR2 is FQNEAQ (reference sequence). The CDR3 is made up of 16 amino acids. Trimming pared 7 bases from V and 0 bases from J, leaving 15 bases between. The CDR3 DNA reads as TGTGCCAGCAAAGCCTTTTCCGGGGCGAACACCGGGGAGCTGTTTTTT. Amino acids: CASKAFSGANTGELFF.

The chain has TRBV10-3 and TRBJ2-3, with 8 bases matching TRBD2. Germline V gene lookup returns CDR1 ENHRY and CDR2 SYGVKD. The ends lost 6 bases at V and 2 bases at J; junction bases unmatched: 7. The length of the CDR3 is 15 residues. The CDR3 spells CAIRPLAADTDTQYF. The CDR3 DNA is TGTGCCATCAGGCCACTAGCGGCTGACACAGATACGCAGTATTTT.

The chain has TRBV28 and TRBJ2-7; 11 bases map to TRBD2. The CDR3 is 18 amino acids. Trimming at V came to 3 bases and at J to 1 base, leaving 11 bases not matched to a gene. The germline gives CDR1 MDHEN, CDR2 SYDVKM. The CDR3 spells CASSFGWSLAGGSYEQYF. The CDR3 DNA reads TGTGCCAGCAGTTTTGGTTGGTCCCTAGCGGGAGGTTCCTACGAGCAGTACTTC.

This rearrangement joins TRBV3-1 (or the pseudogene TRBV3-2) to TRBJ1-5; weak D call: TRBD1 (5 bases). V was shortened by 1 base and J by 4 bases, with 8 bases between the two germline ends. Germline values: CDR1 LGHDT, CDR2 YNNKEL (reference sequence). The CDR3 contains 14 residues. DNA of the CDR3: TGTGCCAGCAGCCAAGGGGGCAATAATCAGCCCCAGCATTTT. Its translation: CASSQGGNNQPQHF.

This CDR3 is CASIALGTADSYEQYF. The CDR3 DNA reads TGTGCCAGCATCGCCTTAGGGACAGCAGACTCCTACGAGCAGTACTTC. The chain recombines TRBV28 with TRBJ2-7, with TRBD1 matching 7 bases. There are 16 residues in the CDR3. The ends lost 7 bases at V and 0 bases at J; junction bases unmatched: 12. CDR1 and CDR2 (germline): MDHEN, SYDVKM.

The chain recombines TRBV20-1 with TRBJ2-7; 8 nucleotides agree with TRBD2. The CDR3 is 14 amino acids. V lost 3 bases to trimming and J lost 1 base; unmatched junction nucleotides: 5. The V gene's germline CDR1 is DFQATT and CDR2 SNEGSKA (reference sequence). The CDR3 spells CSASLGGRSYEQYF. In nucleotides, the CDR3 is TGCAGTGCTAGTCTTGGCGGGAGGTCCTACGAGCAGTACTTC.

The chain uses TRBV5-1 and TRBJ2-7, with TRBD2 matching over 11 bases. CDR1 is SGHRS and CDR2 is YFSETQ in the germline V gene. V gave up 2 bases and J gave up 5 bases; unmatched junction bases: 9. This CDR3 region has 16 residues. Here the CDR3 DNA reads TGCGCCAGCAGCTTACTAGCGGGGGCAGCGAGCCACGAGCAGTACTTC. It specifies CASSLLAGAASHEQYF.

The chain links TRBV30 to TRBJ2-3; 11 bases agree with TRBD1. The CDR3 sequence is 15 residues long. Germline lookup yields CDR1 GTSNPN and CDR2 SVGIG (reference sequence). V gave up 0 bases and J gave up 8 bases; unmatched junction bases: 7. In nucleotides, the CDR3 is TGTGCCTGGAGTGTAGACGGACAGGGGGCTTTTACGCAGTATTTT. The encoded protein is CAWSVDGQGAFTQYF.

This chain joins TRBV20-1 and TRBJ1-1; D ambiguous. The CDR3 loop spans 13 amino acids. In germline, CDR1 is DFQATT, CDR2 SNEGSKA (reference sequence). Trimming stripped 3 bases from V and 6 bases from J, with 14 bases between. The CDR3 nucleotides read TGCAGTGCTAGTTCGTTGGGAGATGCTGAAGCTTTCTTT. Encoded protein: CSASSLGDAEAFF.

This chain connects TRBV5-1 to TRBJ2-7; TRBD1 agrees at 8 bases. This CDR3 spans 15 amino acids. Germline trimming cut 3 bases from V and 2 bases from J; bases unmatched to any gene: 7. Germline loops: CDR1 SGHRS, CDR2 YFSETQ. The CDR3 nucleotides are TGCGCCAGCAGCTACTCGGACAGGGCCACCTACGAGCAGTACTTC. It is translated as CASSYSDRATYEQYF.

The genes are TRBV19 and TRBJ1-2, with D perhaps matching TRBD1 (5 bases). The CDR3 has 14 residues. Per germline, CDR1 LNHDA and CDR2 SQIVND (reference sequence). The germline V and J ends were trimmed by 5 bases and 2 bases, with 12 bases remaining between them. The CDR3 bases are TGTGCCAGTAGTGGGGCCACCCCCAACTATGGCTACACCTTC. It codes for CASSGATPNYGYTF.

J is TRBJ2-5 and V is TRBV9; D is perhaps TRBD2 (5 bases). V gave up 3 bases and J gave up 3 bases, with 9 bases separating them. Germline V gene sequence: CDR1 SGDLS, CDR2 YYNGEE. The CDR3 extends over 13 amino acids. CDR3 in DNA: TGTGCCAGCAGCGGAGGAGGAAAAGAGACCCAGTACTTC. Translation: CASSGGGKETQYF. Looking up the rest from reference TRBV9 and TRBJ2-5 gives the full variable domain: DSGVTQTPKHLITATGQRVTLRCSPRSGDLSVYWYQQSLDQGLQFLIQYYNGEERAKGNILERFSAQQFPDLHSELNLSSLELGDSALYFCASSGGGKETQYFGPGTRLLVL.

CDR3 in amino acids: CASSETVLAEQFF. DNA of the CDR3: TGCGCCAGCAGTGAGACGGTCCTAGCAGAGCAGTTCTTC. The chain has TRBV10-2 and TRBJ2-1; a possible D gene is TRBD2 (5 bases). CDR3 size: 13 residues. Trimming cost V 2 bases and J 10 bases, with 12 bases left between them. Germline lookup yields CDR1 WSHSY and CDR2 SAAADI.

V and J are TRBV12-5 and TRBJ1-4; 9 nucleotides match TRBD1. This CDR3 comprises 15 residues. Trimming at V came to 5 bases and at J to 4 bases, leaving 5 bases not matched to a gene. Per the germline V gene, CDR1 is LGHNT and CDR2 is FRNRAP. The CDR3 protein is CASGPGTGSNEKLFF. The CDR3 bases are TGTGCTAGTGGTCCCGGGACAGGGAGTAATGAAAAACTGTTTTTT.

The chain combines TRBV18 with TRBJ2-3, with 7 positions matching TRBD1. The CDR3 is 16 residues long. Germline V gene lookup returns CDR1 KGHSH and CDR2 LQKENI. V dropped 0 bases and J dropped 5; count of bases not matched to a gene: 8. Here the CDR3 DNA reads TGTGCCAGCTCACCACCGGAGACAGGGAAGGGAGATACGCAGTATTTT. Residues: CASSPPETGKGDTQYF.

The chain uses TRBV28 and TRBJ1-1; perhaps TRBD1 as D (6 bases). V gave up 3 bases and J gave up 5 bases, with 16 bases separating them. In germline, CDR1 is MDHEN, CDR2 SYDVKM. The CDR3 sequence is 15 residues long. The CDR3 spells CASSFWGRGPTEAFF. CDR3 coding DNA: TGTGCCAGCAGTTTCTGGGGGCGAGGGCCGACTGAAGCTTTCTTT.

The chain joins TRBV5-1 to TRBJ1-6; possible D gene TRBD1, 5 bases. This CDR3 contains 15 residues. From germline, CDR1 is SGHRS and CDR2 YFSETQ. V was cut by 0 bases and J by 6 bases, with 10 bases left in between. The CDR3 nucleotides read TGCGCCAGCAGCTTGGGTCAGGGAACTAATTCACCCCTCCACTTT. It translates to CASSLGQGTNSPLHF.

This clone came up once. V gene TRBV2 combines with J gene TRBJ1-2, with D unresolved. Looked up from germline, CDR1 is SNHLY and CDR2 is FYNNEI. V was trimmed by 11 bases and J by 2 bases, leaving 15 bases between them. This CDR3 contains 13 residues. Here the CDR3 DNA reads TGTGCCGCATGGAGGGCGACCAACTATGGCTACACCTTC. It encodes CAAWRATNYGYTF.

As for this clone: Other DNA sequences in the same sample also yield this CDR3. The chain uses TRBV30 and TRBJ1-5, with a tentative D call TRBD1 (6 bases). The CDR3 runs 13 residues. Trimming removed 2 bases at V and 5 bases at J, with 10 bases between. The V gene's germline CDR1 is GTSNPN and CDR2 SVGIG (reference sequence). The CDR3: CAWSPSGDQPQHF. The CDR3 DNA sequence: TGTGCCTGGAGTCCCTCAGGGGATCAGCCCCAGCATTTT.

The V call is TRBV5-1, the J call TRBJ2-1; 8 bases agree with TRBD2. Germline V gene lookup returns CDR1 SGHRS and CDR2 YFSETQ. The CDR3 extends over 14 amino acids. Trimming at V came to 5 bases and at J to 4 bases, leaving 5 bases not matched to a gene. The CDR3 region has the DNA TGCGCCAGCAGGACGGAGCGGGAGTACAATGAGCAGTTCTTC. Amino acid sequence: CASRTEREYNEQFF. The full variable domain, rest sourced from reference TRBV5-1 and TRBJ2-1, is KAGVTQTPRYLIKTRGQQVTLSCSPISGHRSVSWYQQTPGQGLQFLFEYFSETQRNKGNFPGRFSGRQFSNSRSEMNVSTLELGDSALYLCASRTEREYNEQFFGPGTRLTVL.

J is TRBJ2-5 and V is TRBV6-5; 12 positions agree with TRBD2. This CDR3 contains 15 residues. Germline lookup yields CDR1 MNHEY and CDR2 SVGAGI. V lost 7 bases and J lost 2; bases outside the gene matches: 5. In DNA, the CDR3 is TGTGCCAGCAACCTAGCGGGGGGGCAACAAGAGACCCAGTACTTC. It translates to CASNLAGGQQETQYF.